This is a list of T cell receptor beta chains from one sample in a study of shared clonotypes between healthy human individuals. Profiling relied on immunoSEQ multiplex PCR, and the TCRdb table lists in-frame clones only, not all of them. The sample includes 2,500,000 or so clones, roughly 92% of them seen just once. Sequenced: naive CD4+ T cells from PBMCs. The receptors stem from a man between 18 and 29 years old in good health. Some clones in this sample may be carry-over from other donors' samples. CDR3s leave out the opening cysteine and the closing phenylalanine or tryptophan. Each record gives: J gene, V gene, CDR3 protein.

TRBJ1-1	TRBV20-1	SARAATEAF
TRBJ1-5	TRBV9	ASSVGHRNQPQH
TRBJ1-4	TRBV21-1	ASSKEPGGLWEKLF
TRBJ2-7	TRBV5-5	ASSSGAGSTTGYEQY
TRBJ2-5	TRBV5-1	ASSLKGALAGEETQY
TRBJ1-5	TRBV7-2	ASSKTGGFYSNQPQH
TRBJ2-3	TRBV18	ASSPRTDGSTDTQY
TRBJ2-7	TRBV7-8	ASSLVPDGGYEQY
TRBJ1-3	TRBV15	ATSRRQGTSGNTIY
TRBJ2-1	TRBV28	ASRNRAGGSYNEQF
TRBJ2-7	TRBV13	ASTRKTGVSYEQY
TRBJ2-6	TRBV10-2	ASSTARGGANVLT
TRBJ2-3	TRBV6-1	ATVDRGGTDTQY
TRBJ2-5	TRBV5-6	ASSYRPSVSGETQY
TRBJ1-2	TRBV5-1	ASRLQGADYGYT
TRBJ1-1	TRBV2	ASTAARGVIGAF
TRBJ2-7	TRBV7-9	ASSWTASSYEQY
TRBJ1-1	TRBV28	ASSLTGGWTEAF
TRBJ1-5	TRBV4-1	ASSLIPGNQPQH